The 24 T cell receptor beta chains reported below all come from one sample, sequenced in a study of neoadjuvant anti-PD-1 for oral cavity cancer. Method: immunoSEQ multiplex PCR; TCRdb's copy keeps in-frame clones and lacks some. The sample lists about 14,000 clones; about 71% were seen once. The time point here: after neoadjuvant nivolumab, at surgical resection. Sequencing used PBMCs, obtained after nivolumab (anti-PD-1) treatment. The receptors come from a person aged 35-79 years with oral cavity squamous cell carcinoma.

CDR3 coding DNA: TGTGCCAGCAGCTTCGGGGTGCAGGGGTCCTCCTACGAGCAGTACTTC. The encoded protein is CASSFGVQGSSYEQYF. The chain carries TRBV5-4 and TRBJ2-7, with a weak D call TRBD1 (6 bases). V was pared by 2 bases and J by 0 bases, with 15 bases between. Germline CDR1 and CDR2: SGHNT and YYREEE (reference sequence). The CDR3 extends over 16 amino acids.

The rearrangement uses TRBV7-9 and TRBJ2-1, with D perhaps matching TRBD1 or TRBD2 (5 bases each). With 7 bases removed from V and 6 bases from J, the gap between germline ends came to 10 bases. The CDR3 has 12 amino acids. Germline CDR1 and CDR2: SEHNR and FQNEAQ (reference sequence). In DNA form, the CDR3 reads TGTGCCAGCATTTCGAGGGGCAATGAGCAGTTCTTC. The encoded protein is CASISRGNEQFF.

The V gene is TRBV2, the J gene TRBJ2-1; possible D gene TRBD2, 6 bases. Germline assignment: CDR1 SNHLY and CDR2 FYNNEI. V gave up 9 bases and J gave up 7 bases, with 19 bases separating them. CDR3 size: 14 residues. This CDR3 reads CASLKEGVGNEQFF. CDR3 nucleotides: TGTGCCAGTCTCAAGGAGGGCGTCGGGAATGAGCAGTTCTTC.

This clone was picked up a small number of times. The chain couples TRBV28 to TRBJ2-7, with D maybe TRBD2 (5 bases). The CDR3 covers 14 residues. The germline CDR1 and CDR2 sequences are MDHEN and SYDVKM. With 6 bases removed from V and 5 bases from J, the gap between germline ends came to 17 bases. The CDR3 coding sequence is TGTGCCAGCAGCTTACCCCCGGGGTGGCACGAGCAGTACTTC. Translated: CASSLPPGWHEQYF.

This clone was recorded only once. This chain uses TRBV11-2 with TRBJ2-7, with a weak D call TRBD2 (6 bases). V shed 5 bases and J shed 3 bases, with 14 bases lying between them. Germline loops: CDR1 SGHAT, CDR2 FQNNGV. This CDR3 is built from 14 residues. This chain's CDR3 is CASSPSRTNYEQYF. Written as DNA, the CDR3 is TGTGCCAGCAGCCCATCGAGGACTAACTACGAGCAGTACTTC.

The CDR3 DNA reads as TGTGCCAGTAGTTACCTCGGGGCGGAAGGCTACACCTTC. This gives the protein CASSYLGAEGYTF. The chain links TRBV19 to TRBJ1-2, with D perhaps matching TRBD1 (5 bases). CDR1 is LNHDA and CDR2 is SQIVND in the germline V gene (reference sequence). The CDR3 extends over 13 amino acids. The V and J ends lost 5 bases and 8 bases respectively, with 15 bases between them.

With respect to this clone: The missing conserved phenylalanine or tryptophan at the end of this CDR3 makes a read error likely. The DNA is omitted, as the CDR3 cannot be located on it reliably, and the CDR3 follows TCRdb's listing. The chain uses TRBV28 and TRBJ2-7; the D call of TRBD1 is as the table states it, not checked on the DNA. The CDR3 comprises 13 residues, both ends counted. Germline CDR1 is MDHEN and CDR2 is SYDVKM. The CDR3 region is CASSSSRATVSLN.

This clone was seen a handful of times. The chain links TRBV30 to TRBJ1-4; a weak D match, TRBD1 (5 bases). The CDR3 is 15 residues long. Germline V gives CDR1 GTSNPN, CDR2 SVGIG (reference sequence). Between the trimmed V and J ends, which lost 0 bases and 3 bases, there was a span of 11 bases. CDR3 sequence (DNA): TGTGCCTGGAGTGTAGGTGGCAGGGCTAATGAAAAACTGTTTTTT. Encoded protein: CAWSVGGRANEKLFF.

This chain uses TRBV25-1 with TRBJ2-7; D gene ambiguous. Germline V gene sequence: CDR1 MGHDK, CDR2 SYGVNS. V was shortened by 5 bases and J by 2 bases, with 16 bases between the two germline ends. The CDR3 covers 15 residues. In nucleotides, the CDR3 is TGTGCCAGCAGTCTTTTTCGTAAGGAAACCTACGAGCAGTACTTC. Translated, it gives CASSLFRKETYEQYF.

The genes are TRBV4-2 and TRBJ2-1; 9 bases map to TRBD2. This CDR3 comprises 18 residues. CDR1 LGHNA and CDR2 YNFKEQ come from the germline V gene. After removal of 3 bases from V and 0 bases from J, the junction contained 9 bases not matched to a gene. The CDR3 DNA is TGTGCCAGCAGCCAGAGTCAGAGCGGGGGGAGCTCCTACAATGAGCAGTTCTTC. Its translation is CASSQSQSGGSSYNEQFF.

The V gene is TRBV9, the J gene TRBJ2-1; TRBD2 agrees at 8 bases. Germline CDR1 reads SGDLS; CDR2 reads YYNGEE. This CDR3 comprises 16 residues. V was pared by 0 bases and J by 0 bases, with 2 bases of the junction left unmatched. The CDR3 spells CASSVAGGSSYNEQFF. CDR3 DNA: TGTGCCAGCAGCGTAGCGGGAGGGAGCTCCTACAATGAGCAGTTCTTC. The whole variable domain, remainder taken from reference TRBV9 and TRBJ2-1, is DSGVTQTPKHLITATGQRVTLRCSPRSGDLSVYWYQQSLDQGLQFLIQYYNGEERAKGNILERFSAQQFPDLHSELNLSSLELGDSALYFCASSVAGGSSYNEQFFGPGTRLTVL.

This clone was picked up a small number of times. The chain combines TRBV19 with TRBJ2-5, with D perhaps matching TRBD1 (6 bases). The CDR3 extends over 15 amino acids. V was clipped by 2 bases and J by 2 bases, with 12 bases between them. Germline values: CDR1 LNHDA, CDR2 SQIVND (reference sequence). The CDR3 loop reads CASSIQSGTQETQYF. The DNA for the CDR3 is TGTGCCAGTAGTATACAGTCCGGGACACAAGAGACCCAGTACTTC.

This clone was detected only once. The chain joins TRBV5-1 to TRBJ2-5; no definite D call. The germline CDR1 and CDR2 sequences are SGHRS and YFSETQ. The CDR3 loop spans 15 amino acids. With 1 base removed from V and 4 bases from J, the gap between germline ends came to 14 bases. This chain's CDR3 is CASSLQPRKGETQYF. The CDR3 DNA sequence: TGCGCCAGCAGCTTGCAACCCCGTAAGGGAGAGACCCAGTACTTC.

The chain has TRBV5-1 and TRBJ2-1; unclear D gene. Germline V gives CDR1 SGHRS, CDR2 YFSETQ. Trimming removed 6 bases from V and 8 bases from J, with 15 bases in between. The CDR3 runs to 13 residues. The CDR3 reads CASKYTRPDEQFF. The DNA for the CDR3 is TGCGCCAGCAAGTATACCCGACCGGATGAGCAGTTCTTC.

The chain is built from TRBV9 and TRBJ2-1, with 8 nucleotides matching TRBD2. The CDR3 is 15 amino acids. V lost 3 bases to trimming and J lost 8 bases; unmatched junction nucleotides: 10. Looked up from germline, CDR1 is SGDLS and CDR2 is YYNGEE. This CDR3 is CASSDFGAGGDEQFF. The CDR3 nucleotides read TGTGCCAGCAGCGACTTCGGGGCGGGGGGCGATGAGCAGTTCTTC.

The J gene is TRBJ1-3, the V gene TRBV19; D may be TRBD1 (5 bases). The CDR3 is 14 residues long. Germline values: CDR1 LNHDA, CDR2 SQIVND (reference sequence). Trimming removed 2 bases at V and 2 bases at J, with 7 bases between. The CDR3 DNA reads TGTGCCAGTAGTATAAAGACAGCTGGAAACACCATATATTTT. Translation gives CASSIKTAGNTIYF. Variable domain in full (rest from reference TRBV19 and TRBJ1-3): DGGITQSPKYLFRKEGQNVTLSCEQNLNHDAMYWYRQDPGQGLRLIYYSQIVNDFQKGDIAEGYSVSREKKESFPLTVTSAQKNPTAFYLCASSIKTAGNTIYFGEGSWLTVV.

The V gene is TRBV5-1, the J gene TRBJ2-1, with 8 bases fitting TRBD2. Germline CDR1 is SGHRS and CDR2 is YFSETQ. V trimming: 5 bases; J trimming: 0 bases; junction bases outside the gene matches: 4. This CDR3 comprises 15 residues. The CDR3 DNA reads TGCGCCAGCAGGGCGGCGGGAGGCTCCTACAATGAGCAGTTCTTC. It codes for CASRAAGGSYNEQFF.

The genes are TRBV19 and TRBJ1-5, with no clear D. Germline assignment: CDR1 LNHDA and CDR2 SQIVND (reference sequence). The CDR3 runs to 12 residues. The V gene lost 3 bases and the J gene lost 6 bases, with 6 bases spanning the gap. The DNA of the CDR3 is TGTGCCAGTAGTATGGGATTTCAGCCCCAGCATTTT. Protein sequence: CASSMGFQPQHF.

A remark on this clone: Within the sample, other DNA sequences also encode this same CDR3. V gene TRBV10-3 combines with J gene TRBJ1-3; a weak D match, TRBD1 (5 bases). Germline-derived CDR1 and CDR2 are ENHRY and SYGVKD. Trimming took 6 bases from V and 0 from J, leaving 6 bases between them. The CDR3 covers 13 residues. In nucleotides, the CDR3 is TGTGCCATCAGAGACAGCTCTGGAAACACCATATATTTT. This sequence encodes CAIRDSSGNTIYF.

The CDR3 DNA follows: TGCGCCAGCGGAAGCAGGGTGAACACTGAAGCTTTCTTT. It specifies CASGSRVNTEAFF. V usage is TRBV10-2 and J usage is TRBJ1-1, with a possible D match to TRBD1 (5 bases). Germline V gene data show CDR1 as WSHSY and CDR2 as SAAADI. The CDR3 is 13 residues long. V was cut by 8 bases and J by 0 bases, with 10 bases left in between.

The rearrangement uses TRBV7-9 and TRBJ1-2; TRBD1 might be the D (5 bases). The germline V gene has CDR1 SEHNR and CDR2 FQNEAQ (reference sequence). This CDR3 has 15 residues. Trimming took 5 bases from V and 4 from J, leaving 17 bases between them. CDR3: CASSPGGSLGYGYTF. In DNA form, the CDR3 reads TGTGCCAGCAGCCCTGGGGGGTCTTTGGGCTATGGCTACACCTTC.

The DNA of the CDR3 is TGTGCCTGGAGTGTATTCCTGGGGAATGAGCAGTTCTTC. Protein: CAWSVFLGNEQFF. V and J are TRBV30 and TRBJ2-1; unclear D gene. The V gene's germline CDR1 is GTSNPN and CDR2 SVGIG (reference sequence). V dropped 0 bases and J dropped 7 bases, with 10 bases sitting between them. This CDR3 contains 13 residues.

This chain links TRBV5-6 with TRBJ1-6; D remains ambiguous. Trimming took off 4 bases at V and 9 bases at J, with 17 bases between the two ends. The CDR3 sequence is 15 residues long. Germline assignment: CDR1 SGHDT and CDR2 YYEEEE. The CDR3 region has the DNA TGTGCCAGCAGCGTCCGGTCCTCTACGAGTTCACCCCTCCACTTT. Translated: CASSVRSSTSSPLHF.

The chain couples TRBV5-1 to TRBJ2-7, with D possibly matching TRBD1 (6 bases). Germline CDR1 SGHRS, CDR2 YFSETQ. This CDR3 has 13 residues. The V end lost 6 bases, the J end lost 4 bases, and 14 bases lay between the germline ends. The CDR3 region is CASTGQGTYEQYF. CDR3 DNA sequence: TGCGCCAGCACAGGGCAGGGGACGTACGAGCAGTACTTC.